Below are 4 T cell receptor beta chains sequenced from a single sample in a study of response to subunit inactivated influenza vaccine. TCRdb ran MiXCR on the RT-PCR reads and lists one entry per CDR3 protein. There are more than 400,000 distinct CDR3 sequences in the sample; approximately 11% occur only once, and about 12% lies in the top ten. This specimen consisted of PBMCs from blood, obtained around seven weeks after vaccination. Source of these receptors: a man in his forties or fifties who received an inactivated influenza vaccine.

This clonotype was recorded many times. The chain employs TRBV9 and TRBJ2-6; D ambiguous. V was trimmed by 4 bases and J by 0 bases, leaving 11 bases between them. Germline V gene data show CDR1 as SGDLS and CDR2 as YYNGEE. CDR3 length equals 16 residues. CDR3 in amino acids: CASSSDRSSGANVLTF. The CDR3 coding sequence is TGTGCCAGCAGCTCGGACCGGAGCTCTGGGGCCAACGTCCTGACTTTC.

This chain uses TRBV6-1 with TRBJ2-7, with D possibly being TRBD2 (7 bases). CDR1 is MNHNS and CDR2 is SASEGT in the germline V gene. The CDR3 runs to 13 residues. V shed 7 bases and J shed 9 bases, with 19 bases lying between them. CDR3 protein: CASTTTGGAGQYF. The CDR3 DNA reads TGTGCCAGCACTACTACGGGGGGCGCGGGGCAGTACTTC.

This clonotype occurred a few times. J is TRBJ2-5 and V is TRBV13; D not resolved. V lost 1 base and J lost 5, with 11 bases in between. This CDR3 is 14 amino acids long. Germline V gives CDR1 PRHDT, CDR2 FYEKMQ (reference sequence). In nucleotides, the CDR3 is TGTGCCAGCAGCTTAGTAGACATTGAGGAGACCCAGTACTTC. It is translated as CASSLVDIEETQYF.

The rearrangement joins TRBV12-3 or TRBV12-4 to TRBJ2-6; 9 bases agree with TRBD1. The J segment lost 0 bases and the V segment lost 6 bases, leaving 6 bases of the junction unmatched. This CDR3 spans 17 amino acids. This chain's CDR3 is CASSPGQGVSGANVLTF. CDR3 bases: TGTGCCAGCAGCCCGGGACAGGGTGTCTCTGGGGCCAACGTCCTGACTTTC.